The T cell receptor beta chain under discussion was sequenced for a study of early stage breast cancer tumors. Study-level background: Invasive lobular carcinomas made up about 30% of the 12 ER+/PR+/HER2- tumors.

Germline assignment: CDR1 SGDLS and CDR2 YYNGEE. The CDR3 is made up of 13 amino acids. V lost 4 bases and J lost 5, with 10 bases in between. The study, taken as a whole, reports: Tumor and normal breast were distinguished via blood comparison in about 90% of the 16 patients.

Each sample had two DNA replicates, roughly 0.5 ug blood or about 1.5 ug tissue. Method: immunoSEQ multiplex PCR; TCRdb's copy keeps in-frame clones and lacks some. Of around 48,000 clones in the sample, around nine tenths were seen once. In this sample, this clone turned up once. Its cognate antigen is unknown. Material for sequencing was blood. The chain uses TRBV9 and TRBJ2-1; the D gene is possibly TRBD2 (5 bases). This receptor was obtained from a person aged 70 to 80 with breast cancer. Here the CDR3 reads CASSMDWNNEQFF. The CDR3 DNA follows: TGTGCCAGCAGCATGGACTGGAACAATGAGCAGTTCTTC. Based on the CDR3 plus reference TRBV9 and TRBJ2-1, the full variable domain is DSGVTQTPKHLITATGQRVTLRCSPRSGDLSVYWYQQSLDQGLQFLIQYYNGEERAKGNILERFSAQQFPDLHSELNLSSLELGDSALYFCASSMDWNNEQFFGPGTRLTVL.